Sequencing of this T cell receptor beta chain was carried out in a study of patients and donors after allogeneic stem cell transplantation. TCRdb passed the RT-PCR reads through MiXCR, listing each CDR3 protein once. The sample lists approximately 140,000 distinct CDR3 sequences, roughly two fifths occurring once. The CDR3 is 14 residues long. The germline CDR1 and CDR2 sequences are SEHNR and FQNEAQ (reference sequence). V dropped 10 bases and J dropped 2 bases, with 14 bases sitting between them. This sequence was found in a human donor who was either an allogeneic HSCT recipient or a stem cell or donor lymphocyte infusion donor (not recorded which). It is not recorded whose cells these are; they may come from a transplant donor. The sample taken for sequencing was blood, either unsorted or a sorted T cell fraction (not recorded which). This rearrangement joins TRBV7-9 to TRBJ2-2; D not resolved. The CDR3 protein is CATPRKFNTGELFF. The CDR3 DNA reads as TGTGCCACCCCGAGGAAGTTCAACACCGGGGAGCTGTTTTTT.